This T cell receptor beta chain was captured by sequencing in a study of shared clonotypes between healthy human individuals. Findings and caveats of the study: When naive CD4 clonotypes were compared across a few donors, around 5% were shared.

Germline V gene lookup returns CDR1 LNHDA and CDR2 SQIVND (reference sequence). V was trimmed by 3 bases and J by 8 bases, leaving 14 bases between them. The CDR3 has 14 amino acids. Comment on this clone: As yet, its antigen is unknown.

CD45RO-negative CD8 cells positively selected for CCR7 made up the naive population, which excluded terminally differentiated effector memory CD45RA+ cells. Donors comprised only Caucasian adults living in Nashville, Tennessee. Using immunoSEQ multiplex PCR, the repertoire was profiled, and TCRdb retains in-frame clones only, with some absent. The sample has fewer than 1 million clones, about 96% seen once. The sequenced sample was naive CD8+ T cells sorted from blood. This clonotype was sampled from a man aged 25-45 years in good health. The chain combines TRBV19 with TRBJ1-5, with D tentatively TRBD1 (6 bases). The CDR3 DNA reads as TGTGCCAGTAGTATCCCCCAGGGGATCAAGCCCCAGCATTTT. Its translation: CASSIPQGIKPQHF.